This TCR beta chain comes out of a study of T cell responses to AZD1222 COVID-19 vaccine. Study conclusions and caveats: Females made up more of the donors, who were largely white British, and clonal diversity may have come out too low.

A note on this clone: Its antigen is still unknown.

The CDR3 has 18 residues. Germline V lookup: CDR1 SGDLS, CDR2 YYNGEE. Trimming cost V 4 bases and J 2 bases, with 23 bases left between them. This table comes from immunoSEQ multiplex PCR, and its TCRdb copy is limited to in-frame clones, with some not included. Of some 120,000 clones detected, roughly 84% appear once; the ten largest clones hold about a quarter. This sequence originates from an adult who received the AZD1222 COVID-19 vaccine. The V and J genes are TRBV9 and TRBJ2-3, with a tentative D call TRBD2 (7 bases). Sample: peripheral blood, taken 28 days after the second AZD1222 dose. The CDR3 DNA reads as TGTGCCAGCAGCCCTCGAGGGGGAGGGCGCGACCTCACAGATACGCAGTATTTT. Amino acids: CASSPRGGGRDLTDTQYF.